Sequencing of this T cell receptor (beta chain) was carried out in a study of vaccination and CD4 T cells after COVID-19 (dated by TCRdb to 2021 to 2024). For the wider study: Every convalescent patient had a positive nasal swab PCR test for SARS-CoV-2, with mild disease in under ten patients and severe disease in one. In the convalescent cohort there were six males and four females, among whom were two Hispanic individuals, seven Caucasians, two Asians and one multiracial person. Participants got two doses of the Pfizer-BioNTech BNT162b2 vaccine (n=8) or two doses of the Moderna mRNA-1273 vaccine (n=2). Post-COVID blood samples from convalescent patients were collected a median of around 100 days after diagnosis, with a range of roughly 35 to 180 days. Post-vaccine blood samples were taken a median of about 77 days after the second vaccine dose, with a range of 14 to 241 days. The cultures were stimulated with overlapping spike peptide pools from SARS-CoV-2 and from the common cold coronaviruses HCoV-NL63, HCoV-OC43 and HCoV-229E. In control cultures, a CEFX viral epitope pool was used as positive control, an HIV-1 Nef peptide pool was used as negative control, or no peptide was added. The spike-specific CD4+ TCR repertoire was compared before and after mRNA vaccination in fewer than eleven COVID-19 convalescent patients and a few infection-naive healthy vaccine recipients. What the research found in general, with its limitations: The number of convalescent patients in the study was relatively small, and the study did not examine early timepoints following natural infection. Of the vaccine-specific clones in convalescent patients, 304 of 307, or nearly all, reacted only to SARS-CoV-2 spike and did not cross-react with common cold coronaviruses. The median number of SARS-CoV-2-reactive clonotypes rose from fewer than 25 after infection to 30 to 45 after vaccination, but the change was not significant. In convalescent patients, a median approximately 86% of post-vaccine SARS-CoV-2-reactive clones were detected only after vaccination, suggesting vaccine-specific priming.

V and J lose 4 bases and 9 bases, and a span of 13 bases separates them. The CDR3 contains 14 residues, cysteine and phenylalanine counted. Kept here is only the CDR3 DNA, which spans 42 bases and is read in frame from base 1. Based on the germline V gene (reference sequence), the CDR1 and CDR2 sequences are MNHEY and SMNVEV. This sample's treatment or condition label indicates: roughly 10-day PBMC culture with coronavirus spike peptide pools or control peptides (ViraFEST assay). The ViraFEST assay was used in the study, in which antigen-specific T cells were expanded with peptide pools and expanded clonotypes were subsequently identified by TCR sequencing. The convalescent patients' positive SARS-CoV-2 PCR tests fell between March and December 2020, which was before the Alpha, Beta and Delta variants emerged in the United States. PBMCs were cultured at a few million per well in IMDM supplemented with about 5% human AB serum and about 10 IU/ml IL-2, with approximately 11 ug/ml peptide pools added. On days 3 and 7, half of the culture medium was replaced with fresh IL-2-containing medium. CD4+ T cells were isolated after around 11 days of culture through negative selection using the EasySep CD4+ T cell isolation kit. PBMCs were separated from whole blood using Ficoll-Paque Plus gradient centrifugation and then either used fresh or cryopreserved at -140C. In general, triplicate wells were set up for every culture condition.

This clonotype was detected only a few times. Its antigen remains undetermined. No much larger clone is present one base from it, and per-base qualities are unavailable. Receptor amplification or capture employed PCR. At the Johns Hopkins FTIC core, DNA from the cultured CD4+ T cells underwent TCR sequencing with the Oncomine TCR Beta short-read assay. The QIAamp micro DNA kit was used to extract genomic DNA from the cultured CD4+ T cells. Oncomine TCR Beta libraries from cultured CD4+ T cells were pooled with unique dual indexes and sequenced on an Illumina iSeq 100. Per the authors' processing: Non-productive sequences were removed, and CDR3s that did not start with C, did not end with F or W, or were shorter than 7 amino acids were discarded. The MANAFEST web application identified antigen-specific clonotypes by comparing peptide-stimulated wells against reference wells and other culture wells. Positive clones required FDR below 0.05, an odds ratio above 5, and productive frequency above 0.1% in at least two of three replicate wells. Cross-reactive clonotypes were defined as significantly expanded in both SARS-CoV-2 spike wells and at least one common cold coronavirus spike condition. Using R version 3.6.1, CDR3 homology was evaluated through Levenshtein distances (stringdist) along with unrooted phylogenetic trees (ape). TCRdb applied fastp at Q25 and MiXCR to the public reads, then kept only in-frame beta chains. When rows share a CDR3 protein, they turn into one entry using the most common DNA and genes. TCRdb's processing, not the authors' own work, is the source of the V and J calls. In all, the sample holds some 11,000 distinct CDR3 sequences, and about three fifths of those were seen once. The ten largest clonotypes hold about 15% of the sample.

The chain is assembled from TRBV27 and TRBJ1-6; the D gene remains uncertain. The sample consisted of CD4+ T cells from blood, cultured in vitro. This clonotype was sampled from a human donor who had recovered from COVID-19. Here the CDR3 is given as CASSSAVPGSPLHF. The DNA reads as follows: TGTGCCAGCAGTTCGGCAGTACCGGGTTCACCCCTCCACTTT.